A selection of T cell receptor beta chains follows, all from one sample in a study of CD8+ T cells in alopecia areata. The table came from immunoSEQ multiplex PCR; TCRdb's copy has only in-frame clones and leaves some out. The sample consists of 180,000 or so clones, 50% to 65% of them appearing once. The sample here was CD8+ T cells sorted from blood, taken at week 24, from a patient treated with tofacitinib. These receptors were collected from a human donor with alopecia areata. The CDR3 runs from the conserved cysteine through the conserved F or W. The D gene is left open where the match is weak. Expanded clones get a size class; other rows say once, few or many, or leave the size out.

TRBJ1-4,TRBV30,NA,NA,CAWTDGYNEKLFF,TGTGCCTGGACCGACGGATACAATGAAAAACTGTTTTTT
TRBJ1-2,TRBV7-9,TRBD1,once,CASSTGTAPNYGYTF,TGTGCCAGCAGCACGGGGACAGCCCCTAACTATGGCTACACCTTC
TRBJ2-1,TRBV29-1,TRBD2,few,CSVKGLAGGRSEQFF,TGCAGCGTCAAGGGACTAGCGGGGGGGCGGAGTGAGCAGTTCTTC
TRBJ2-7,TRBV6-5,TRBD1,NA,CASSYSGTGAQLNF,TGTGCCAGCAGTTACTCCGGGACAGGGGCCCAGCTGAACTTC
TRBJ2-7,TRBV7-6,TRBD1,NA,CASSLAGGSYEQYF,TGTGCCAGCAGCTTAGCAGGGGGCAGCTACGAGCAGTACTTC
TRBJ1-1,TRBV5-6,TRBD1,NA,CASHYDRAPEAFF,TGTGCCAGCCACTACGACAGGGCTCCTGAAGCTTTCTTT
TRBJ2-3,TRBV30,TRBD2,NA,CALLAAATDTQYF,TGTGCTTTACTAGCGGCCGCCACAGATACGCAGTATTTT
TRBJ2-5,TRBV30,NA,NA,CAWSEGIQETQYF,TGTGCCTGGAGTGAGGGGATACAAGAGACCCAGTACTTC
TRBJ1-1,TRBV27,NA,NA,CASQSRTEAFF,TGTGCCAGCCAGAGTCGCACTGAAGCTTTCTTT
TRBJ1-6,TRBV5-4,NA,NA,CASSEGPGYNSPLHF,TGTGCCAGCAGCGAGGGACCAGGCTATAATTCACCCCTCCACTTT
TRBJ1-5,TRBV7-8,NA,few,CASSLVPGEPQHF,TGTGCCAGCAGCTTAGTTCCAGGGGAGCCCCAGCATTTT
TRBJ2-2,TRBV30,NA,NA,CAWSQITGELFF,TGTGCCTGGAGCCAGATCACCGGGGAGCTGTTTTTT
TRBJ2-4,TRBV6-1,NA,NA,CASSDLAKNIQYF,TGTGCCAGCAGTGACTTAGCCAAAAACATTCAGTACTTC
TRBJ1-2,TRBV29-1,NA,NA,CSVPDNYGYTF,TGCAGCGTTCCGGATAACTATGGCTACACCTTC
TRBJ2-1,TRBV5-6,NA,few,CASSLGNEQFF,TGTGCCAGCAGCTTGGGTAATGAGCAGTTCTTC
TRBJ2-1,TRBV11-2,NA,few,CASSSASSYNEQFF,TGTGCCAGCAGCTCTGCGAGCTCCTACAATGAGCAGTTCTTC
TRBJ2-5,TRBV5-6,NA,few,CASSLGGRETQYF,TGTGCCAGCAGCTTGGGGGGTCGAGAGACCCAGTACTTC
TRBJ2-1,TRBV11-1,NA,few,CASSLAGATNEQFF,TGTGCCAGCAGCTTAGCAGGCGCAACCAATGAGCAGTTCTTC
TRBJ1-2,TRBV6-5,TRBD1,NA,CASSATGRDGYTF,TGTGCCAGCAGTGCGACAGGGAGGGACGGCTACACCTTC
TRBJ2-2,TRBV30,NA,few,CAWRVTGELFF,TGTGCCTGGAGGGTCACCGGGGAGCTGTTTTTT
TRBJ2-5,TRBV11-2,NA,few,CASSLGQSKQETQYF,TGTGCCAGCAGCTTAGGACAGAGTAAGCAAGAGACCCAGTACTTC
TRBJ1-1,TRBV7-3,NA,NA,CASSLSTGNEAFF,TGTGCCAGCAGCTTAAGTACAGGCAATGAAGCTTTCTTT
TRBJ2-3,TRBV10-2,NA,NA,CASSDSTDTQYF,TGCGCCAGCAGTGATTCCACAGATACGCAGTATTTT
TRBJ2-7,TRBV9,NA,NA,CASSVEGSSYEQYF,TGTGCCAGCAGCGTAGAGGGGTCCTCCTACGAGCAGTACTTC
TRBJ2-7,TRBV27,NA,NA,CASSLSEASPTGRYF,TGTGCCAGCAGTTTATCGGAGGCCTCGCCGACAGGCCGGTACTTC
TRBJ1-6,TRBV2,NA,NA,CASSGLTESSYNSPLHF,TGTGCCAGCAGTGGGCTGACAGAGAGCTCCTATAATTCACCCCTCCACTTT
TRBJ2-7,TRBV30,NA,NA,CAWSVQNEQYF,TGTGCCTGGAGTGTACAGAACGAGCAGTACTTC
TRBJ2-4,TRBV7-2,TRBD1,NA,CASSLAGHRGLLRDIQYF,TGTGCCAGCAGCTTAGCCGGCCACAGGGGGCTTCTCAGGGACATTCAGTACTTC
TRBJ2-1,TRBV19,NA,NA,CASSTNRVNEQFF,TGTGCCAGTAGTACCAACAGGGTTAATGAGCAGTTCTTC
TRBJ1-1,TRBV30,NA,NA,CAYGGNTEAFF,TGTGCCTACGGAGGGAACACTGAAGCTTTCTTT
TRBJ2-2,TRBV11-2,TRBD1,NA,CASSREQGTGELFF,TGTGCCAGCAGCCGTGAACAGGGGACCGGGGAGCTGTTTTTT
TRBJ2-2,TRBV2,NA,NA,CASGQGNTGELFF,TGTGCCAGTGGACAAGGAAACACCGGGGAGCTGTTTTTT
TRBJ1-2,TRBV19,NA,NA,CASSIDGTGWYGYTF,TGTGCCAGTAGTATAGATGGGACCGGATGGTATGGCTACACCTTC
TRBJ1-1,TRBV11-2,NA,NA,CASSFYRAEAFF,TGTGCCAGCAGCTTTTATAGGGCTGAAGCTTTCTTT
TRBJ2-7,TRBV29-1,NA,few,CSVGGGAIYEQYF,TGCAGCGTTGGAGGAGGAGCTATCTACGAGCAGTACTTC
TRBJ2-1,TRBV4-3,NA,few,CASSQDSGRAEQFF,TGCGCCAGCAGCCAAGATTCCGGCAGGGCGGAGCAGTTCTTC
TRBJ1-6,TRBV7-2,NA,once,CASSLEGRGRSPLHF,TGTGCCAGCAGCTTAGAAGGACGGGGGCGTTCACCCCTCCACTTT
TRBJ1-2,TRBV29-1,NA,few,CSLQDGPYGYTF,TGCAGCCTTCAGGACGGACCCTATGGCTACACCTTC
TRBJ2-7,TRBV29-1,NA,NA,CSVVGGASYEQYF,TGCAGCGTTGTTGGCGGGGCCTCCTACGAGCAGTACTTC
TRBJ1-6,TRBV5-6,NA,NA,CASRAADGGYNSPLHF,TGTGCCAGCAGGGCGGCGGACGGCGGGTATAATTCACCCCTCCACTTT
TRBJ2-2,TRBV4-3,NA,NA,CASSQDQNTGELFF,TGCGCCAGCAGCCAAGATCAGAACACCGGGGAGCTGTTTTTT
TRBJ2-5,TRBV4-1,NA,few,CASSQDGASTETQYF,TGCGCCAGCAGCCAAGACGGGGCCAGCACGGAGACCCAGTACTTC
TRBJ1-5,TRBV30,NA,few,CAWSVHGGSNQPQHF,TGTGCCTGGAGTGTACACGGGGGAAGCAATCAGCCCCAGCATTTT
TRBJ2-7,TRBV20-1,NA,NA,CSAKDGYEQYF,TGCAGTGCCAAAGACGGCTACGAGCAGTACTTC
TRBJ1-2,TRBV5-1,NA,NA,CASSSSGLGYTF,TGCGCCAGCAGCTCCTCGGGGCTTGGCTACACCTTC
TRBJ2-1,TRBV6-5,TRBD1,NA,CAISDGDSRFF,TGTGCCATCAGTGACGGGGACAGCCGGTTCTTC
TRBJ1-1,TRBV29-1,NA,NA,CSVEVEHIMNTEAFF,TGCAGCGTTGAAGTCGAGCACATCATGAACACTGAAGCTTTCTTT
TRBJ1-6,TRBV7-3,TRBD1,NA,CASSETGGGSPLHF,TGTGCCAGCAGCGAGACAGGGGGCGGTTCACCCCTCCACTTT